The 18 T cell receptor beta chains in this list originate from one sample, sequenced in a study of cytomegalovirus exposure and HLA in healthy donors. With 60 Vbeta and 13 Jbeta primers, the PCR was carried out. Method: immunoSEQ multiplex PCR; TCRdb's copy keeps in-frame clones and lacks some. This table holds approximately 220,000 clones, around 79% found once. The source material was PBMCs. These receptors came from a male donor in good health and CMV-seronegative.

This chain connects TRBV7-6 to TRBJ1-2, with 7 positions matching TRBD1. The J segment lost 7 bases and the V segment lost 0 bases, leaving 2 bases of the junction unmatched. CDR3 size: 13 residues. The germline gives CDR1 SGHVS, CDR2 FNYEAQ. CDR3 bases: TGTGCCAGCAGCTTAGCACAGGGGAGTGGCTACACCTTC. This sequence encodes CASSLAQGSGYTF.

The CDR3 region is CASSVDGSPGELFF. The CDR3 nucleotides read TGTGCCAGCAGCGTAGACGGGAGCCCCGGGGAGCTGTTTTTT. The V and J genes are TRBV9 and TRBJ2-2; D is perhaps TRBD2 (6 bases). The CDR3 covers 14 residues. Between the trimmed V and J ends, which lost 0 bases and 6 bases, there was a span of 9 bases. In germline, CDR1 is SGDLS, CDR2 YYNGEE. Full variable domain (outside the CDR3, taken from reference TRBV9 and TRBJ2-2): DSGVTQTPKHLITATGQRVTLRCSPRSGDLSVYWYQQSLDQGLQFLIQYYNGEERAKGNILERFSAQQFPDLHSELNLSSLELGDSALYFCASSVDGSPGELFFGEGSRLTVL.

The V and J genes are TRBV28 and TRBJ1-2; weak D call: TRBD1 (5 bases). V was clipped by 3 bases and J by 4 bases, with 9 bases between them. CDR1 is MDHEN, CDR2 SYDVKM, per germline. The CDR3 extends over 13 amino acids. CDR3 protein: CASSFGGFYGYTF. The DNA for the CDR3 is TGTGCCAGCAGTTTTGGGGGGTTCTATGGCTACACCTTC.

This rearrangement joins TRBV9 to TRBJ2-1; D uncertain. Trimming shortened V by 1 base and J by 5 bases, and 7 bases separated the two germline ends. Germline-derived CDR1 and CDR2 are SGDLS and YYNGEE. The CDR3 is 13 residues long. The CDR3 sequence is CASSVRGDNEQFF. CDR3 coding DNA: TGTGCCAGCAGCGTAAGAGGAGACAATGAGCAGTTCTTC.

The V gene is TRBV28, the J gene TRBJ1-1, with D possibly TRBD1 on 5 matching bases. V was trimmed by 10 bases and J by 7 bases, leaving 19 bases between them. Germline V gene lookup returns CDR1 MDHEN and CDR2 SYDVKM. The CDR3 is 13 residues long. Here the CDR3 reads CATRTQGPREAFF. The CDR3, as DNA: TGTGCCACCCGAACGCAGGGTCCCCGTGAAGCTTTCTTT.

The rearrangement joins TRBV7-3 to TRBJ2-7, with TRBD2 matching 9 bases. The trim removed 5 bases at V and 13 bases at J, leaving 18 bases unmatched. Germline lookup yields CDR1 SGHTA and CDR2 FQGTGA. The CDR3 totals 15 residues. The DNA of the CDR3 is TGTGCCAGCAGCCCAAAACACCCCTCCCAGCGGGAGGTATACTTC. Translating gives CASSPKHPSQREVYF.

This rearrangement joins TRBV7-3 to TRBJ2-1; 10 bases agree with TRBD1. Unmatched junction bases numbered 9, after V lost 5 bases and J lost 5 bases. The CDR3 runs 16 residues. Per germline, CDR1 SGHTA and CDR2 FQGTGA. The CDR3 sequence is CASSLEQDRGNNEQFF. The CDR3 DNA reads TGTGCCAGCAGCCTCGAGCAGGACAGGGGGAACAATGAGCAGTTCTTC.

J is TRBJ2-7 and V is TRBV5-1; 7 positions agree with TRBD1. The ends lost 3 bases at V and 4 bases at J; junction bases unmatched: 7. Germline V gives CDR1 SGHRS, CDR2 YFSETQ. CDR3 size: 14 residues. The CDR3 region is CASSWATGVYEQYF. The CDR3 bases are TGCGCCAGCAGCTGGGCTACAGGGGTTTACGAGCAGTACTTC. Drawing the rest from reference TRBV5-1 and TRBJ2-7, the complete variable domain is KAGVTQTPRYLIKTRGQQVTLSCSPISGHRSVSWYQQTPGQGLQFLFEYFSETQRNKGNFPGRFSGRQFSNSRSEMNVSTLELGDSALYLCASSWATGVYEQYFGPGTRLTVT.

The chain is built from TRBV10-3 and TRBJ1-5; D is possibly TRBD1 (6 bases). The germline CDR1 and CDR2 sequences are ENHRY and SYGVKD. The CDR3 loop spans 15 amino acids. V lost 5 bases and J lost 6, with 17 bases in between. This CDR3 reads CAISPSGVSGQPQHF. The DNA of the CDR3 is TGTGCCATCAGTCCTTCAGGGGTTTCGGGTCAGCCCCAGCATTTT.

CDR3 region: CASSLEMGQYYGYTF. For the CDR3, the DNA is TGTGCCAGCAGCTTAGAGATGGGACAGTACTATGGCTACACCTTC. The V gene is TRBV7-9, the J gene TRBJ1-2; 7 nucleotides align to TRBD1. Trimming at V came to 1 base and at J to 3 bases, leaving 5 bases not matched to a gene. The CDR3 length is 15 residues. Germline CDR1 and CDR2: SEHNR and FQNEAQ (reference sequence).

The genes are TRBV9 and TRBJ2-1; a possible D gene is TRBD1 (5 bases). The CDR3 consists of 15 residues. V was trimmed by 6 bases and J by 0 bases, leaving 13 bases between them. Germline V gene lookup returns CDR1 SGDLS and CDR2 YYNGEE. The CDR3: CASTPRVSSYNEQFF. In nucleotides, the CDR3 is TGTGCCAGCACGCCCAGGGTTAGCTCCTACAATGAGCAGTTCTTC.

This clone came up a few times. The rearrangement uses TRBV28 and TRBJ1-2; D is perhaps TRBD1 (6 bases). Germline CDR1 MDHEN, CDR2 SYDVKM. The CDR3 sequence is 17 residues long. Trimming shortened V by 3 bases and J by 0 bases, and 17 bases separated the two germline ends. The CDR3 sequence is CASSFPDSLPTNYGYTF. CDR3 nucleotides: TGTGCCAGCAGTTTCCCGGACAGCCTACCTACTAACTATGGCTACACCTTC.

The chain couples TRBV6-1 to TRBJ1-2, with a weak D call TRBD1 (5 bases). Germline lookup yields CDR1 MNHNS and CDR2 SASEGT. Between the trimmed V and J ends, which lost 2 bases and 0 bases, there was a span of 13 bases. CDR3 length: 16 amino acids. The DNA of the CDR3 is TGTGCCAGCAGTGAACTAATAGGGGAAGCTAACTATGGCTACACCTTC. Translation: CASSELIGEANYGYTF.

With regard to this clone: Other DNA sequences in this sample translate to the same CDR3. The V call is TRBV28, the J call TRBJ1-5, with no clear D. CDR1 and CDR2 (germline): MDHEN, SYDVKM. The CDR3 has 14 residues. Trimming pared 6 bases from V and 0 bases from J, leaving 9 bases between. The CDR3 DNA sequence: TGTGCCAGCAGCCCAGATAATAGCAATCAGCCCCAGCATTTT. Residues: CASSPDNSNQPQHF.

The rearrangement links TRBV29-1 to TRBJ2-7; the match to TRBD1 covers 8 bases. The V gene's germline CDR1 is SQVTM and CDR2 ANQGSEA. This CDR3 has 16 residues. V lost 4 bases and J lost 4; bases outside the gene matches: 15. The CDR3: CSVVRTGNILGYEQYF. The CDR3 DNA follows: TGCAGCGTTGTACGGACAGGGAACATTTTAGGGTACGAGCAGTACTTC.

The rearrangement links TRBV18 to TRBJ2-7, with TRBD1 matching 9 bases. The V segment lost 3 bases and the J segment 5 bases; nucleotides outside the gene matches: 5. This CDR3 has 14 amino acids. Germline V gene lookup returns CDR1 KGHSH and CDR2 LQKENI. The CDR3 region is CASSPRTGDHEQYF. CDR3 in DNA: TGTGCCAGCTCACCTAGGACAGGGGACCACGAGCAGTACTTC.

This sequence joins TRBV29-1 and TRBJ1-1; 7 nucleotides agree with TRBD1. The CDR3 runs 13 residues. CDR1 is SQVTM and CDR2 is ANQGSEA in the germline V gene. V lost 8 bases and J lost 3; bases outside the gene matches: 9. CDR3 nucleotide sequence: TGCAGCCTACGGGGACAGTGGGACACTGAAGCTTTCTTT. Its protein is CSLRGQWDTEAFF.

The CDR3 sequence: CASSQVQEGSYEQYF. The CDR3 DNA reads TGCGCCAGCAGCCAAGTTCAGGAAGGCAGCTACGAGCAGTACTTC. This chain connects TRBV4-1 to TRBJ2-7; the D is unclear. CDR1 and CDR2 from the germline V gene are MGHRA and YSYEKL. The CDR3 sequence is 15 residues long. V lost 1 base and J 3 bases, leaving 13 bases between the germline ends.